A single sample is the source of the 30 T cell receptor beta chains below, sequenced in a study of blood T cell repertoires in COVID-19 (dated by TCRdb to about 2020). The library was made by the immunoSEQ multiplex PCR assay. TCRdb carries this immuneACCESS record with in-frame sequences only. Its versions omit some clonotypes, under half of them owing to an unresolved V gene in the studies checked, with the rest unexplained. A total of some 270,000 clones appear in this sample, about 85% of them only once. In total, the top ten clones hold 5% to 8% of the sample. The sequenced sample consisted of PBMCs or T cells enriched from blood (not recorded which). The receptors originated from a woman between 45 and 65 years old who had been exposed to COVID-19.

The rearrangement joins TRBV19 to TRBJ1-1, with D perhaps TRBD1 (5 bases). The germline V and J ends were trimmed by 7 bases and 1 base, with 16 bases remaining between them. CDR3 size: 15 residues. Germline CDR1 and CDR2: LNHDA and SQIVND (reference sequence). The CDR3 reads CASNPGQGGNTEAFF. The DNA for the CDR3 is TGTGCCAGTAACCCCGGACAAGGCGGGAACACTGAAGCTTTCTTT. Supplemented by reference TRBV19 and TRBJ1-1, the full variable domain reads DGGITQSPKYLFRKEGQNVTLSCEQNLNHDAMYWYRQDPGQGLRLIYYSQIVNDFQKGDIAEGYSVSREKKESFPLTVTSAQKNPTAFYLCASNPGQGGNTEAFFGQGTRLTVV.

Written as DNA, the CDR3 is TGTGCCAGCAGCCTTACAGGGCTTGCTGGAAACACCATATATTTT. Translating gives CASSLTGLAGNTIYF. J is TRBJ1-3 and V is TRBV11-2; D is perhaps TRBD1 (6 bases). The ends were cut back, 5 bases at V and 2 bases at J, with 13 bases in the middle. Per germline, CDR1 SGHAT and CDR2 FQNNGV. This CDR3 spans 15 amino acids.

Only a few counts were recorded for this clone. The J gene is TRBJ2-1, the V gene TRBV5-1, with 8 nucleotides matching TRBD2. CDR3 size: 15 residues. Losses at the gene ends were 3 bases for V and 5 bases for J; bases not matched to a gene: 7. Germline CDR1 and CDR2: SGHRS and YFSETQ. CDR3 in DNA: TGCGCCAGCAGCTCCGCGGGGGGTCCACACAATGAGCAGTTCTTC. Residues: CASSSAGGPHNEQFF.

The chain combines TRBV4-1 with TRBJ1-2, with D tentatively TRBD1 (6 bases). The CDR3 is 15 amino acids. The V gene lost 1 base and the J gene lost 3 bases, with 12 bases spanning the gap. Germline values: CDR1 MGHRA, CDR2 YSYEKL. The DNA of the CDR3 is TGCGCCAGCAGCCAAGTCGGACAGCCCTACTATGGCTACACCTTC. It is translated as CASSQVGQPYYGYTF.

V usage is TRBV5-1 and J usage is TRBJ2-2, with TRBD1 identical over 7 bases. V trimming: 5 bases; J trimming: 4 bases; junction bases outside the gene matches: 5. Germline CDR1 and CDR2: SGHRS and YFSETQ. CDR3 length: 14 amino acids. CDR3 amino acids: CASRQQGSTGELFF. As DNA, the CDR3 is TGCGCCAGCAGACAACAGGGGAGCACCGGGGAGCTGTTTTTT.

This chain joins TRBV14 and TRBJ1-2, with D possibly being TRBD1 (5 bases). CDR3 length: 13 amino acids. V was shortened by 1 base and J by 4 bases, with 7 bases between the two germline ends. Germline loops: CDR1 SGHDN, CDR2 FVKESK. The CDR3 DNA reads TGTGCCAGCAGCCAAGGACAGACCTATGGCTACACCTTC. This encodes CASSQGQTYGYTF. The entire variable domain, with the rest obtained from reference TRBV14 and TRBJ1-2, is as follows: EAGVTQFPSHSVIEKGQTVTLRCDPISGHDNLYWYRRVMGKEIKFLLHFVKESKQDESGMPNNRFLAERTGGTYSTLKVQPAELEDSGVYFCASSQGQTYGYTFGSGTRLTVV.

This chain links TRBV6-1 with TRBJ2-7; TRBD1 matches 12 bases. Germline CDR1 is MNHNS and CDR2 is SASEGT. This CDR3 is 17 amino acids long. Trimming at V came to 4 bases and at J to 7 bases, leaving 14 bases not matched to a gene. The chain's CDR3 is CASSAPPPGQGAGEQYF. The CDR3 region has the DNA TGTGCCAGCAGTGCCCCTCCTCCGGGACAGGGGGCGGGGGAGCAGTACTTC.

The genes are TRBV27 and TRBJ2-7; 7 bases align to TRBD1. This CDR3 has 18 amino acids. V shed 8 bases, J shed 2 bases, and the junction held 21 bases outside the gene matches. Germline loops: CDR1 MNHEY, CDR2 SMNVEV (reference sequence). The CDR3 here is CASQSRGTDPFGTYEQYF. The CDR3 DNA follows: TGTGCCAGCCAGTCTCGAGGGACAGACCCCTTTGGCACCTACGAGCAGTACTTC.

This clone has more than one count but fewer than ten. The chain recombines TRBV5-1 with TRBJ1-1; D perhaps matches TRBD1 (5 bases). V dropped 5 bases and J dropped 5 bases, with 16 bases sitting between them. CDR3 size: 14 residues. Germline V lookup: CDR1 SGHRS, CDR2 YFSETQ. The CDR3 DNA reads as TGCGCCAGCAGTAAAGGGACTGGGTTAACTGAAGCTTTCTTT. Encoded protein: CASSKGTGLTEAFF.

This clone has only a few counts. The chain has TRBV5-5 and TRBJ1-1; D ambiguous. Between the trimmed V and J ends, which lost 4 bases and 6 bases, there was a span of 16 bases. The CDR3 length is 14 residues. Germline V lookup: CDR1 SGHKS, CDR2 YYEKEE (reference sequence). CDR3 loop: CASSRTTIYAEAFF. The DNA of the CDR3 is TGTGCCAGCAGCCGAACGACAATTTACGCTGAAGCTTTCTTT.

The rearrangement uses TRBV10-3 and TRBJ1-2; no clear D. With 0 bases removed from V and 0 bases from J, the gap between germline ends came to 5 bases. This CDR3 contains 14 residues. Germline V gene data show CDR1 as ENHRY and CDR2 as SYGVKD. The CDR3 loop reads CAISESASNYGYTF. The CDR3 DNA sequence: TGTGCCATCAGTGAGTCAGCCTCTAACTATGGCTACACCTTC.

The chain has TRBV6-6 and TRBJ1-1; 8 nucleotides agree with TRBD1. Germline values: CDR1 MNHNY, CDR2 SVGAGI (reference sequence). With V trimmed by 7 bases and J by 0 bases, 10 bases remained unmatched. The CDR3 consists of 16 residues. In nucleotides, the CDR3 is TGTGCCAGCACCGAACCCCACAGGGGGATGAACACTGAAGCTTTCTTT. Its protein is CASTEPHRGMNTEAFF.

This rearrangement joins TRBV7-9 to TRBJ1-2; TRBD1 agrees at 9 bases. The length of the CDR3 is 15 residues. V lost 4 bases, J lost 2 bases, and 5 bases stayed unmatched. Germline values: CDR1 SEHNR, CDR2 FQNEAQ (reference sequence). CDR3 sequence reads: CASSYRGQGNYGYTF. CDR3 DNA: TGTGCCAGCAGCTACAGGGGGCAAGGGAACTATGGCTACACCTTC.

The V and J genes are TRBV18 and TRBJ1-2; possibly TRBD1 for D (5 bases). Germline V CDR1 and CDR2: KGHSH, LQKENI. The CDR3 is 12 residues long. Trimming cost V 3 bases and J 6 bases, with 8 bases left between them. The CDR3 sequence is CASSPGGDGYTF. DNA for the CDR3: TGTGCCAGCTCACCGGGAGGGGATGGCTACACCTTC. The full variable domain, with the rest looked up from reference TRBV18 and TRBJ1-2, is NAGVMQNPRHLVRRRGQEARLRCSPMKGHSHVYWYRQLPEEGLKFMVYLQKENIIDESGMPKERFSAEFPKEGPSILRIQQVVRGDSAAYFCASSPGGDGYTFGSGTRLTVV.

This chain's CDR3 is CASRVIPGQSNYGYTF. In DNA, the CDR3 is TGCGCCAGCAGAGTAATACCGGGACAGAGTAACTATGGCTACACCTTC. The chain joins TRBV23-1 to TRBJ1-2, with 7 positions matching TRBD1. TRBV23-1 carries the ORF label, with uncertain function. The V segment lost 6 bases and the J segment 1 base; nucleotides outside the gene matches: 11. The CDR3 is 16 residues long.

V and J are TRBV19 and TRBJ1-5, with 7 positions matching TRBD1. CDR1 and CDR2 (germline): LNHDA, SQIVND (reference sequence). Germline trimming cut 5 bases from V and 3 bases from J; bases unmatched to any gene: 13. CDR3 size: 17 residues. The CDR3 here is CASSSPRGAGDNQPQHF. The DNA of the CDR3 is TGTGCCAGTAGTTCCCCCAGGGGGGCAGGGGACAATCAGCCCCAGCATTTT. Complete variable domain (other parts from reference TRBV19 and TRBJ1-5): DGGITQSPKYLFRKEGQNVTLSCEQNLNHDAMYWYRQDPGQGLRLIYYSQIVNDFQKGDIAEGYSVSREKKESFPLTVTSAQKNPTAFYLCASSSPRGAGDNQPQHFGDGTRLSIL.

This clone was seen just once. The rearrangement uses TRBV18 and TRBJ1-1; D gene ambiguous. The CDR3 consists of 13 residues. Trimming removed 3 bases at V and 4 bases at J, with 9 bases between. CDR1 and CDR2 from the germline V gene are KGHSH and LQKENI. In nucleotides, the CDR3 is TGTGCCAGCTCACCCTCGAGGGTCACTGAAGCTTTCTTT. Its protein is CASSPSRVTEAFF.

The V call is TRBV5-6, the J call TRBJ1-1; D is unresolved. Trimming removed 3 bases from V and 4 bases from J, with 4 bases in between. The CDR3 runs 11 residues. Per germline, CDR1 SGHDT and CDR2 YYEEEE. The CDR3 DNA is TGTGCCAGCAGCTCCTTCACTGAAGCTTTCTTT. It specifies CASSSFTEAFF.

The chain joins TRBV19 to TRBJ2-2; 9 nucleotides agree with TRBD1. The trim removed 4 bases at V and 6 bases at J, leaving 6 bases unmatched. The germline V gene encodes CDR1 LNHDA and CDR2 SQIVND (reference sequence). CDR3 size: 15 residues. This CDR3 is CASSTGTGISGELFF. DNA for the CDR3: TGTGCCAGTAGTACAGGGACAGGGATATCCGGGGAGCTGTTTTTT.

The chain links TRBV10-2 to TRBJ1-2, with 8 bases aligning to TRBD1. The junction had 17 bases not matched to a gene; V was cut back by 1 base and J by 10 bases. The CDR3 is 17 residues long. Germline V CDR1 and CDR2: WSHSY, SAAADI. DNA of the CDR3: TGCGCCAGCAGTGAGTTGCAAAGACCCAGGACAGGGAACTCCTACACCTTC. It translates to CASSELQRPRTGNSYTF.

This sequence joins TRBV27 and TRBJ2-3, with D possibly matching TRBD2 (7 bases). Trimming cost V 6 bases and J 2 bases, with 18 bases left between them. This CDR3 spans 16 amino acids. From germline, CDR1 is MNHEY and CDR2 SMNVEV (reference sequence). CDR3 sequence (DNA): TGTGCCAGCAGGCGGGGGCGCGCGCCACCCACAGATACGCAGTATTTT. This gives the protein CASRRGRAPPTDTQYF.

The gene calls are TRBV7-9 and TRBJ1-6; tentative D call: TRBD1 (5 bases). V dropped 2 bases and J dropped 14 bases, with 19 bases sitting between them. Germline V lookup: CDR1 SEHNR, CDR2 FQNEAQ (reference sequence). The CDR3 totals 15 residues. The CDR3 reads CASSLLTGPRFTLHF. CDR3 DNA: TGTGCCAGCAGCTTACTAACAGGTCCCCGCTTCACCCTCCACTTT.

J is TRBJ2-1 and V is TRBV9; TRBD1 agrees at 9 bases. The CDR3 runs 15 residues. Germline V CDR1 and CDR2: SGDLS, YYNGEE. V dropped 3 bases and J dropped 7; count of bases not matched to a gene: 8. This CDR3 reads CASSAGQGSSNEQFF. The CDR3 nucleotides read TGTGCCAGCAGCGCAGGACAGGGGTCGTCAAATGAGCAGTTCTTC.

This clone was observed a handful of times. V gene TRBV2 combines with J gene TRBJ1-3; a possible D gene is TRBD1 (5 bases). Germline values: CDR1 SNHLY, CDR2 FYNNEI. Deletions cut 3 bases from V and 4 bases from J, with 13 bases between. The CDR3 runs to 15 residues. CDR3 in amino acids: CASSDRVSRGNTIYF. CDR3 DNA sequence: TGTGCCAGCAGTGACAGGGTATCAAGGGGAAACACCATATATTTT. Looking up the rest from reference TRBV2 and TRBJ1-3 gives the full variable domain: EPEVTQTPSHQVTQMGQEVILRCVPISNHLYFYWYRQILGQKVEFLVSFYNNEISEKSEIFDDQFSVERPDGSNFTLKIRSTKLEDSAMYFCASSDRVSRGNTIYFGEGSWLTVV.

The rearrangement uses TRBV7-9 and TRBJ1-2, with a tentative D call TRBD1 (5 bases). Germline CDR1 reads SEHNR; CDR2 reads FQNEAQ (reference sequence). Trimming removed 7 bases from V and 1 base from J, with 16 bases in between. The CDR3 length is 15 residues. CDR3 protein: CASIPGGSFNYGYTF. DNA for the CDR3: TGTGCCAGCATCCCTGGGGGGAGCTTTAACTATGGCTACACCTTC. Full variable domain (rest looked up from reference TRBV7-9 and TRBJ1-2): DTGVSQNPRHKITKRGQNVTFRCDPISEHNRLYWYRQTLGQGPEFLTYFQNEAQLEKSRLLSDRFSAERPKGSFSTLEIQRTEQGDSAMYLCASIPGGSFNYGYTFGSGTRLTVV.

The CDR3, as DNA: TGTGCCAGCAGTCCCGACAGGGACACGTCCCAGCATTTT. Its translation: CASSPDRDTSQHF. The chain couples TRBV12-3 or TRBV12-4 to TRBJ1-5; TRBD1 matches 7 bases. V lost 5 bases and J lost 11; bases outside the gene matches: 9. There are 13 residues in the CDR3.

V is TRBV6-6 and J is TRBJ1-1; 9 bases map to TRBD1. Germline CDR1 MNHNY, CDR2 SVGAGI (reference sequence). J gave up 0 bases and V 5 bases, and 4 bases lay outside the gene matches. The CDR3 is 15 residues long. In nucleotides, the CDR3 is TGTGCCAGCAGTGGGACAGGGAATCTGAACACTGAAGCTTTCTTT. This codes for CASSGTGNLNTEAFF.

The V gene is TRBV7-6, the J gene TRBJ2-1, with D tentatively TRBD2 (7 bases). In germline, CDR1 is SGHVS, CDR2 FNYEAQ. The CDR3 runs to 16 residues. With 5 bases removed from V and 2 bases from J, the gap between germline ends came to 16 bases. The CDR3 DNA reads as TGTGCCAGCAGCCCTAGCCCGGGGGGCACCTACAATGAGCAGTTCTTC. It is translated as CASSPSPGGTYNEQFF.

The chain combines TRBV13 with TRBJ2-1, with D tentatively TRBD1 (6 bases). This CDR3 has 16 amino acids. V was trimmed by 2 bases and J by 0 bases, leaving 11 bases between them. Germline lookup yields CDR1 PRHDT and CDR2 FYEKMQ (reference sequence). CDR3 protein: CASSLTGQFSYNEQFF. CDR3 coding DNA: TGTGCCAGCAGCTTAACCGGACAGTTCTCCTACAATGAGCAGTTCTTC.

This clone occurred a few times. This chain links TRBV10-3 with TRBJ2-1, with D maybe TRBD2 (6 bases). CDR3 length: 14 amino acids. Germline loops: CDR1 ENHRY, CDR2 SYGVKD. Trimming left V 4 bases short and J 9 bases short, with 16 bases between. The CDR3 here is CAISGGSVGGEQFF. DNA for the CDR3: TGTGCCATCAGTGGTGGTAGCGTCGGGGGTGAGCAGTTCTTC.